Listed here are 2 T cell receptor beta chains from one sample, sequenced in a study of response to subunit inactivated influenza vaccine. TCRdb passed the RT-PCR reads through MiXCR, listing each CDR3 protein once. Here the sample spans roughly 700,000 distinct CDR3 sequences, approximately 15% being singletons. The sequencing here drew on PBMCs from blood, taken approximately 15 days before vaccination. The receptors shown here come from a man in his fifties who received an inactivated influenza vaccine.

This clonotype was recorded many times. The chain joins TRBV5-1 to TRBJ1-2; maybe TRBD1 (5 bases). The CDR3 runs to 17 residues. Germline values: CDR1 SGHRS, CDR2 YFSETQ. Trimming removed 0 bases at V and 8 bases at J, with 23 bases between. DNA for the CDR3: TGCGCCAGCAGCTTGGAGGCGCGCTACGACAGCGTAGGCGGCTACACCTTC. As protein: CASSLEARYDSVGGYTF.

This clonotype turned up a few times. CDR3 coding DNA: TGTGCCAGCAGTGAAGCGCTTTTGCGGGGGTCCCTCTCCTACGAGCAGTACTTC. It is translated as CASSEALLRGSLSYEQYF. This sequence joins TRBV2 and TRBJ2-7; 7 nucleotides match TRBD2. The CDR3 contains 18 residues. From germline, CDR1 is SNHLY and CDR2 FYNNEI. V lost 0 bases to trimming and J lost 0 bases; unmatched junction nucleotides: 11.